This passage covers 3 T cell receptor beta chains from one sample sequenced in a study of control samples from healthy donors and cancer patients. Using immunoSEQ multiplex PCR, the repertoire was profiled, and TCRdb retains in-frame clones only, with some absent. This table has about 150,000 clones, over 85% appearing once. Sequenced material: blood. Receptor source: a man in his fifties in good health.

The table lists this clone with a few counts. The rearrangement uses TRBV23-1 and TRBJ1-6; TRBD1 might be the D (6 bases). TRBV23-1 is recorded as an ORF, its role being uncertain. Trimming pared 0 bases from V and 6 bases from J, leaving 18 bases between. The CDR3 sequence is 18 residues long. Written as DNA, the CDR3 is TGCGCCAGCAGTCAATCTAGGCCAGGGGTTTTATTTAATTCACCCCTCCACTTT. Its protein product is CASSQSRPGVLFNSPLHF.

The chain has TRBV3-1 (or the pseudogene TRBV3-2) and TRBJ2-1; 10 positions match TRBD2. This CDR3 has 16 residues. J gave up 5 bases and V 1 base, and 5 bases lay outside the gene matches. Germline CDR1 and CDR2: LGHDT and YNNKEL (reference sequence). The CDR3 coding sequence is TGTGCCAGCAGCCAAGTTAGCGGGAGGTTTGACAATGAGCAGTTCTTC. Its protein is CASSQVSGRFDNEQFF.

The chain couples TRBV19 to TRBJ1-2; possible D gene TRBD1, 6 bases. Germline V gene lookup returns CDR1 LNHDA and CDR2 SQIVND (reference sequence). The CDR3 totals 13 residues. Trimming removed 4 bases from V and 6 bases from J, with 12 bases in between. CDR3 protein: CASSTGQINGYTF. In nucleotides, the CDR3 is TGTGCCAGTAGTACGGGACAAATAAATGGCTACACCTTC.